The 9 T cell receptor beta chains below come from one sample, sequenced in a study of cytomegalovirus exposure and HLA in healthy donors. The repertoire was sequenced with immunoSEQ multiplex PCR; TCRdb's copy has only in-frame clones and lacks some. The data show fewer than 250,000 clones, around 87% seen once. The specimen was PBMCs. The receptors stem from a woman under 30 in good health and CMV-seropositive.

The chain has TRBV7-9 and TRBJ2-2; the D gene is possibly TRBD1 (6 bases). In germline, CDR1 is SEHNR, CDR2 FQNEAQ (reference sequence). The CDR3 spans 15 residues. V gave up 5 bases and J gave up 2 bases, with 12 bases separating them. In DNA form, the CDR3 reads TGTGCCAGCAGCCCTCAGGACAGAAACACCGGGGAGCTGTTTTTT. Translated: CASSPQDRNTGELFF.

The chain joins TRBV2 to TRBJ2-1; 8 bases match TRBD1. This CDR3 has 16 residues. Germline loops: CDR1 SNHLY, CDR2 FYNNEI. The V and J ends lost 6 bases and 0 bases, in that order; junction bases with no gene match: 7. CDR3 in DNA: TGTGCCAGCAGACGGACAGGGTCCATCTCCTACAATGAGCAGTTCTTC. This encodes CASRRTGSISYNEQFF.

This clone was seen only a few times. This chain connects TRBV10-3 to TRBJ2-7, with TRBD1 matching over 9 bases. This CDR3 comprises 14 residues. The germline V gene encodes CDR1 ENHRY and CDR2 SYGVKD. Trimming removed 7 bases from V and 4 bases from J; junction bases left unmatched: 8. The CDR3 loop reads CAITPDRGGYEQYF. DNA for the CDR3: TGTGCCATCACCCCGGACAGGGGAGGATACGAGCAGTACTTC.

This chain joins TRBV6-1 and TRBJ2-7, with D uncertain. Germline V gives CDR1 MNHNS, CDR2 SASEGT. V was shortened by 3 bases and J by 0 bases, with 12 bases between the two germline ends. The CDR3 is 15 residues long. The DNA for the CDR3 is TGTGCCAGCAGTGAGCTTTCCGCCAGCTCCTACGAGCAGTACTTC. It codes for CASSELSASSYEQYF.

This chain joins TRBV7-3 and TRBJ2-3, with 12 bases lining up with TRBD2. The CDR3 runs to 14 residues. Germline V gene lookup returns CDR1 SGHTA and CDR2 FQGTGA. J gave up 6 bases and V 5 bases, and 3 bases lay outside the gene matches. CDR3 nucleotide sequence: TGTGCCAGCAGCACTAGCGGGAGGATGGATACGCAGTATTTT. This encodes CASSTSGRMDTQYF.

This chain joins TRBV28 and TRBJ1-3; D not certain. The length of the CDR3 is 15 residues. Germline values: CDR1 MDHEN, CDR2 SYDVKM. The germline V and J ends were trimmed by 3 bases and 0 bases, with 9 bases remaining between them. The CDR3 DNA sequence: TGTGCCAGCAGTTTGTTAGTTAACTCTGGAAACACCATATATTTT. Translated: CASSLLVNSGNTIYF.

The chain employs TRBV6-1 and TRBJ1-5, with TRBD1 identical over 7 bases. The trim removed 3 bases at V and 6 bases at J, leaving 5 bases unmatched. The CDR3 is made up of 14 amino acids. The germline V gene has CDR1 MNHNS and CDR2 SASEGT. CDR3 residues: CASSDRGFFQPQHF. CDR3 sequence (DNA): TGTGCCAGCAGTGACAGGGGGTTCTTTCAGCCCCAGCATTTT.

The V call is TRBV6-1, the J call TRBJ2-7, with a possible D match to TRBD2 (6 bases). The ends were cut back, 6 bases at V and 6 bases at J, with 9 bases in the middle. Germline V gene lookup returns CDR1 MNHNS and CDR2 SASEGT. The length of the CDR3 is 11 residues. Written as DNA, the CDR3 is TGTGCCAGCAGCCCGGGAGCCGAGCAGTACTTC. Amino acid sequence: CASSPGAEQYF.

This rearrangement joins TRBV4-1 to TRBJ1-2; 7 nucleotides match TRBD1. From germline, CDR1 is MGHRA and CDR2 YSYEKL. The trim removed 3 bases at V and 0 bases at J, leaving 1 base unmatched. CDR3 length equals 14 residues. The CDR3 reads CASSQDRTNYGYTF. The CDR3 bases are TGCGCCAGCAGCCAGGACAGGACTAACTATGGCTACACCTTC.